This TCR beta chain is from a study of cytomegalovirus exposure and HLA in healthy donors. Study-wide findings and caveats: A later analysis linked a missense DCLRE1C variant to TCR beta V- and J-gene trimming.

CDR1 SGHRS and CDR2 YFSETQ come from the germline V gene. With 0 bases removed from V and 3 bases from J, the gap between germline ends came to 9 bases. The CDR3 runs 14 residues. Researchers ran the PCR with 60 Vbeta and 13 Jbeta primers. Original processing notes: The count from a later analysis was 70 million to 85 million unique TCR beta chains, roughly 11 million of them shared. Some clones are missing from TCRdb's copy, which holds only in-frame ones; the method was immunoSEQ multiplex PCR. That table supplies the V and J calls and clone size; D and trimming were determined from the DNA. The table lists around 150,000 clones, 75% to 90% of them singletons. About this clone: The target antigen is unknown.

The material sequenced was PBMCs. This receptor was identified in a woman aged 45-65 years in good health and CMV-seropositive. This chain joins TRBV5-1 and TRBJ2-5; D call uncertain. CDR3 sequence: CASSLVAGKETQYF. For the CDR3, the DNA is TGCGCCAGCAGCTTGGTGGCAGGCAAAGAGACCCAGTACTTC.